This TCR beta chain was sequenced for a study of response to subunit inactivated influenza vaccine (dated 2018 in TCRdb). Broadly, across the study: Deep quantitative T cell receptor repertoire profiling was used in the study to track responses to a trivalent subunit inactivated influenza vaccine. Study-wide findings and limitations: It was suggested by the authors that each seasonal influenza vaccination may recruit only a limited number of new T cells.

Based on the germline V gene, the CDR1 and CDR2 sequences are SGHVS and FNYEAQ. Ends trimmed: V by 1 base, J by 2 bases; bases unmatched to a gene: 4. Including cysteine and phenylalanine, the CDR3 has 17 amino acids. Only the CDR3 part of the read is kept: 51 bases, read in frame from the first base. As concerns this clonotype: Its antigen target is currently unknown. There are no base qualities to consult, and no much larger clone falls within one base.

Library creation used RT-PCR. This sample was sequenced with an Illumina HiSeq 2500. TCRdb's own reprocessing of the public reads used fastp at Q25 and MiXCR and kept productive beta chains. Each entry merges the rows of one CDR3 protein and shows their most common DNA and genes. This sample lists under 800,000 distinct CDR3 sequences; roughly 13% were detected once. The leading ten clones occupy 6.5% to 8.5% of the sample. This TCR was sampled from a man aged 50 or older who received an inactivated influenza vaccine. Donor details come from another sample of the same person, matched by shared clones. The chain is encoded by TRBV7-6 joined to TRBJ2-3, and TRBD2 aligns with 12 junction nucleotides. The source was PBMCs from blood, collected less than 15 days before vaccination. The CDR3 region reads CASSLGWTSGVTDTQYF. The DNA sequence follows: TGTGCCAGCAGCTTAGGGTGGACTAGCGGGGTCACAGATACGCAGTATTTT. Reference TRBV7-6 and TRBJ2-3 genes cover what lies past the CDR3, so the full variable domain is GAGVSQSPRYKVTKRGQDVALRCDPISGHVSLYWYRQALGQGPEFLTYFNYEAQQDKSGLPNDRFSAERPEGSISTLTIQRTEQRDSAMYRCASSLGWTSGVTDTQYFGPGTRLTVL.